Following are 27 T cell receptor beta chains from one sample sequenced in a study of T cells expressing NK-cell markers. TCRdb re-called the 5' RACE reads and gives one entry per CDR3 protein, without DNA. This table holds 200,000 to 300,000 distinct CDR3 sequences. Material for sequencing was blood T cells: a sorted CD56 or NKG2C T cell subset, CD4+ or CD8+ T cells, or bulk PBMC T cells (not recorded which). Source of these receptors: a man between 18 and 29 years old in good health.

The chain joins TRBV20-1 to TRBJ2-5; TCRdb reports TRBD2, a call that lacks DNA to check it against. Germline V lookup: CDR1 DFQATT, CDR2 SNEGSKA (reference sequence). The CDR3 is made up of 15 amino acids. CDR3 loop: CSARVTSGIQETQYF.

CDR3 loop: CSVGWGSADTQYF. This sequence joins TRBV29-1 and TRBJ2-3; TCRdb calls TRBD1, which cannot be checked without DNA. CDR3 length: 13 amino acids. Germline V CDR1 and CDR2: SQVTM, ANQGSEA.

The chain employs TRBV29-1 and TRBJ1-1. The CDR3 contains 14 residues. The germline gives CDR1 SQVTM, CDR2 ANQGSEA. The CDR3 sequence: CSVELRLGNTEAFF. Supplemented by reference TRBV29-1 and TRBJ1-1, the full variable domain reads SAVISQKPSRDICQRGTSLTIQCQVDSQVTMMFWYRQQPGQSLTLIATANQGSEATYESGFVIDKFPISRPNLTFSTLTVSNMSPEDSSIYLCSVELRLGNTEAFFGQGTRLTVV.

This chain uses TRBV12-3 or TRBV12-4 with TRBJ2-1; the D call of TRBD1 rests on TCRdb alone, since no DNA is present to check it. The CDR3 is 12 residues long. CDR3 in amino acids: CASSFGRGDRIF.

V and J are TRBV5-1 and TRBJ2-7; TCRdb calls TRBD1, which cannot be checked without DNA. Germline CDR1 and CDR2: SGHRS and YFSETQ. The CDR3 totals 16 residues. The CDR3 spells CASSFSNRGATYEQYF.

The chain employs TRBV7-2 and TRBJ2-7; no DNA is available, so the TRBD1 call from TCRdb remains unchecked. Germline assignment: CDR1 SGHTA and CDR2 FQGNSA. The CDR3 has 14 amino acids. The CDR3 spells CASSLPGQPYEQYF.

The CDR3 protein is CASSLLGDSSDTQYF. J is TRBJ2-3 and V is TRBV27; TCRdb gives TRBD1 as the D gene, but with no DNA this cannot be confirmed. CDR1 and CDR2 (germline): MNHEY, SMNVEV (reference sequence). This CDR3 spans 15 amino acids.

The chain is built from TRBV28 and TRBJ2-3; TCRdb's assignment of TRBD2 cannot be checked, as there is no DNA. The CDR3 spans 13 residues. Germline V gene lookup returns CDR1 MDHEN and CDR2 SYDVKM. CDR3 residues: CASSSAGVDTQYF.

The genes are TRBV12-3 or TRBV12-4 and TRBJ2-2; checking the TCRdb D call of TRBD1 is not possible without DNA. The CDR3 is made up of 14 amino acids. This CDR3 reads CASSLKRGTGELFF.

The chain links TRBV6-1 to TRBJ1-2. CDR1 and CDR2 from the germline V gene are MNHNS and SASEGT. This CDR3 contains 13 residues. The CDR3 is CASSETDNYGYTF.

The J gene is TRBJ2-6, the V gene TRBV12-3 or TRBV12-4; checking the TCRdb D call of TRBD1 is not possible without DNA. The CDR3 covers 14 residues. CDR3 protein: CASGGDSGANVLTF.

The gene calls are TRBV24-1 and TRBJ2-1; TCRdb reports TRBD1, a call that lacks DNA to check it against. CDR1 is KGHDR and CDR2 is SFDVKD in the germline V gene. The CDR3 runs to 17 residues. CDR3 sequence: CATSDSPWDSPYNEQFF.

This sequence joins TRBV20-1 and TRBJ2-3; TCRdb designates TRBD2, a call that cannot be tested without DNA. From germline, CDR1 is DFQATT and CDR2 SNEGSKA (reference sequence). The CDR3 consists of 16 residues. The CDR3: CSARDPLFGSTDTQYF.

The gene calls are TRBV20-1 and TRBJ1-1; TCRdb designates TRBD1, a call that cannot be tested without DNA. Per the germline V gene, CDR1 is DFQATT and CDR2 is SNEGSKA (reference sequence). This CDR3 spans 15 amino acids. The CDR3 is CSASALQGRNTEAFF.

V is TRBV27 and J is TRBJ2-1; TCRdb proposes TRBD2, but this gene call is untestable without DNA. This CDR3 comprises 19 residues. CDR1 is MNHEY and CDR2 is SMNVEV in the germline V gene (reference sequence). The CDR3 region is CASSLTSSGIISSYNEQFF.

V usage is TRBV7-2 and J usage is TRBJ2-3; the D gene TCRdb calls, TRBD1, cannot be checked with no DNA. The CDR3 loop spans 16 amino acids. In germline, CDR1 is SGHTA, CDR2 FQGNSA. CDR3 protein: CASSLIGTGVGDTQYF.

The CDR3 loop is CASTLAGETGYTF. This chain uses TRBV6-5 with TRBJ1-2; TCRdb's D gene call, TRBD1, goes unchecked for lack of DNA. The V gene's germline CDR1 is MNHEY and CDR2 SVGAGI. CDR3 length: 13 amino acids.

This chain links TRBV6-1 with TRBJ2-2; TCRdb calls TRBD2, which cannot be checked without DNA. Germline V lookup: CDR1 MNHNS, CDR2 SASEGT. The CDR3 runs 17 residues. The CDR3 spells CASFQWRGAANTGELFF.

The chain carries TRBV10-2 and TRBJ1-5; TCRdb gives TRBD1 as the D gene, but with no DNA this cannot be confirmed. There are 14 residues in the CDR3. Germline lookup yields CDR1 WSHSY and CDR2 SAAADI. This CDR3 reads CASSPNRGNQPQHF.

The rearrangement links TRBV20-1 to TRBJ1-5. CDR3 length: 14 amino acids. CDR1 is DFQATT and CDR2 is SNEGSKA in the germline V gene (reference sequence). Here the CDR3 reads CSAHKKLTGQPQHF.

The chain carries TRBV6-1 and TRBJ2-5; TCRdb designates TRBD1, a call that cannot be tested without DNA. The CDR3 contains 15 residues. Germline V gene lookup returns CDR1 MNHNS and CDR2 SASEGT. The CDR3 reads CASSHRTGGMETQYF.

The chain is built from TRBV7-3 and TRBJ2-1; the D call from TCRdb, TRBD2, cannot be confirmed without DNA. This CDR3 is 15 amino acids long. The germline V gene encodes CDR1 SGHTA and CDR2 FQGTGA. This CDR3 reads CASSKTSGNYNEQFF.

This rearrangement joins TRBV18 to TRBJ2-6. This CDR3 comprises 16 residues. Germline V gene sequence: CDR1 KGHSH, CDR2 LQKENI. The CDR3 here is CASSLGYSSGANVLTF.

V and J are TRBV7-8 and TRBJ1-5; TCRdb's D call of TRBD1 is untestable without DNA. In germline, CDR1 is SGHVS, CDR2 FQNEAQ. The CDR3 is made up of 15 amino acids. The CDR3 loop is CASSAFRTGDQPQHF.

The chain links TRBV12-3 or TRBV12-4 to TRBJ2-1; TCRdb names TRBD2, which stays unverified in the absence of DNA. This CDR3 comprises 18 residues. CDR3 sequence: CASSPPHRFRGNNNEQFF.

CDR3 residues: CASSQVSSGSYNEQFF. The gene calls are TRBV4-3 and TRBJ2-1; the D gene TCRdb calls, TRBD2, cannot be checked with no DNA. The CDR3 length is 16 residues. Germline V lookup: CDR1 LGHNA, CDR2 YSLEER.

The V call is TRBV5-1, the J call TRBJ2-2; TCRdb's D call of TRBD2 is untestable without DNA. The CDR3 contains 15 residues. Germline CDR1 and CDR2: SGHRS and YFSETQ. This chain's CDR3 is CASSESSTNTGELFF.